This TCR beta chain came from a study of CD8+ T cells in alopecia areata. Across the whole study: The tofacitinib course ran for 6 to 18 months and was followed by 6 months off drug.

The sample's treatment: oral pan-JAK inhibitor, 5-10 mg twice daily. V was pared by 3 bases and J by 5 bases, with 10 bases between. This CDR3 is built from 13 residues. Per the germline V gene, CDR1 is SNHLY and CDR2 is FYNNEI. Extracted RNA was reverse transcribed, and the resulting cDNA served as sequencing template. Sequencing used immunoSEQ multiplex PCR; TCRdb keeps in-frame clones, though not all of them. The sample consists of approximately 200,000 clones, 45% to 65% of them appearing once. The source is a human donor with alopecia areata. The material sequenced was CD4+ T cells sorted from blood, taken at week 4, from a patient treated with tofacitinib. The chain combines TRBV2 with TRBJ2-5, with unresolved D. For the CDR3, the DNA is TGTGCCAGCAGTGATGACCCTGGGGAGACCCAGTACTTC. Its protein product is CASSDDPGETQYF.